This T cell receptor beta chain is from a study of long-term antiretroviral therapy in people with HIV. The CDR3 runs 15 residues. CDR1 is MNHEY, CDR2 SMNVEV, per germline (reference sequence). V dropped 0 bases and J dropped 0 bases, with 6 bases sitting between them. This was the immunoSEQ v3.0 assay at survey level. Libraries were prepared by immunoSEQ multiplex PCR; TCRdb keeps only in-frame clonotypes and omits some of them. The data show about 24,000 clones, roughly four fifths seen once. The study's findings and limits: Blood dating 2004 to 2017 may reflect older ART regimens. Clones showing expansion before ART dominated the repertoire at all time points.

For this clone: Antigen: not known.

This specimen was unsorted PBMCs, taken 4.4 years after starting antiretroviral therapy. The chain employs TRBV27 and TRBJ2-1; D is possibly TRBD2 (5 bases). The receptor was derived from a man aged 25-45 years with HIV. The CDR3 bases are TGTGCCAGCAGTTTATCAGACTACTCCTACAATGAGCAGTTCTTC. Its protein is CASSLSDYSYNEQFF.